This is a list of T cell receptor beta chains from one sample in a study of blood T cell repertoires in COVID-19. The data were produced by immunoSEQ multiplex PCR, yet TCRdb's version contains in-frame clones alone and is incomplete. In the table there are tens of thousands of clones, about 90% of which are singletons. Sequencing was done on a sample of peripheral blood. The receptors derive from a man aged 55-75 years with acute or convalescent COVID-19. Both conserved end residues are part of each CDR3. The D gene is left open where the match is weak. Expanded clones are given a class, and other clones once, few, many or no size at all.

>-|-|TRBV27|13|TRBJ1-1
CASSRGGSTEAFF
TGTGCCAGCAGCCGAGGGGGTTCCACTGAAGCTTTCTTT
>-|-|TRBV28|14|TRBJ1-2
CASSLGAEYYGYTF
TGTGCCAGCAGTTTAGGGGCAGAGTACTATGGCTACACCTTC
>-|-|TRBV28|12|TRBJ1-1
CASSLWTSEAFF
TGTGCCAGCAGTTTATGGACTTCTGAAGCTTTCTTT
>-|-|TRBV19|16|TRBJ1-1
CASSAGQGMFYTEAFF
TGTGCCAGTAGTGCGGGGCAGGGAATGTTTTACACTGAAGCTTTCTTT
>-|once|TRBV2|13|TRBJ1-2
CASSGQGQGGYTF
TGTGCCAGCAGTGGGCAGGGGCAAGGTGGCTACACCTTC
>TRBD1|once|TRBV30|13|TRBJ1-2
CAWSAGTGYGYTF
TGTGCCTGGAGTGCCGGGACAGGATATGGCTACACCTTC
>-|-|TRBV19|15|TRBJ2-2
CATGVGQANTGELFF
TGTGCCACCGGAGTCGGACAAGCGAACACCGGGGAGCTGTTTTTT
>TRBD2|-|TRBV6-2/TRBV6-3|19|TRBJ2-2
CASSYSPGLASFATGELFF
TGTGCCAGCAGTTACTCACCGGGACTAGCCTCGTTCGCCACCGGGGAGCTGTTTTTT
>TRBD2|-|TRBV14|15|TRBJ2-1
CASSPSGRGYNEQFF
TGTGCCAGCAGCCCTAGCGGGAGGGGCTACAATGAGCAGTTCTTC
>-|once|TRBV21-1|17|TRBJ2-3
CASSPRGGQGNTDTQYF
TGTGCCAGCAGCCCAAGGGGGGGACAGGGGAACACAGATACGCAGTATTTT
>-|once|TRBV19|15|TRBJ1-2
CASSGALSRTDGYTF
TGTGCCAGTAGTGGGGCGCTGTCTAGGACGGATGGCTACACCTTC
>TRBD1|-|TRBV15|16|TRBJ1-5
CATSRVGRQGDQPQHF
TGTGCCACCAGCAGAGTTGGAAGACAGGGCGATCAGCCCCAGCATTTT
>TRBD2|-|TRBV19|15|TRBJ2-1
CASSGLAGDYNEQFF
TGTGCCAGTAGTGGGTTAGCGGGAGACTACAATGAGCAGTTCTTC
>TRBD2|-|TRBV20-1|14|TRBJ2-5
CSASQPGGWETQYF
TGCAGTGCTAGTCAGCCGGGGGGTTGGGAGACCCAGTACTTC
>-|-|TRBV29-1|11|TRBJ2-1
CSVTGTLLQFF
TGCAGCGTTACCGGGACTCTCCTGCAGTTCTTC